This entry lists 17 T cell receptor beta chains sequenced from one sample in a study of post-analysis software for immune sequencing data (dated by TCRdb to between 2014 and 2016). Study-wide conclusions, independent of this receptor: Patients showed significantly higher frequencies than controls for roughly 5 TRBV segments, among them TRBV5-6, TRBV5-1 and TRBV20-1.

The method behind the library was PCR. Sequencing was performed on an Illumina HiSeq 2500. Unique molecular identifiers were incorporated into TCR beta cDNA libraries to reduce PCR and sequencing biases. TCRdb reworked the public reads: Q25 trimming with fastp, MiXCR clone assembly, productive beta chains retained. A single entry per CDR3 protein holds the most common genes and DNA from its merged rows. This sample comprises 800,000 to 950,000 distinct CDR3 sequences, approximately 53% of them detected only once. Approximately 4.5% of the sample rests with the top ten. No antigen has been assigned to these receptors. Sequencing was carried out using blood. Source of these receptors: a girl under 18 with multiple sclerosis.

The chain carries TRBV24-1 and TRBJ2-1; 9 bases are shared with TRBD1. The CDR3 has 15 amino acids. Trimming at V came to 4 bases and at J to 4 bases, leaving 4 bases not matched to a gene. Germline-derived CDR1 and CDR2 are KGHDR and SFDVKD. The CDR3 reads CATSDQGQGYNEQFF. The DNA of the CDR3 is TGTGCCACCAGTGACCAGGGACAGGGATACAATGAGCAGTTCTTC.

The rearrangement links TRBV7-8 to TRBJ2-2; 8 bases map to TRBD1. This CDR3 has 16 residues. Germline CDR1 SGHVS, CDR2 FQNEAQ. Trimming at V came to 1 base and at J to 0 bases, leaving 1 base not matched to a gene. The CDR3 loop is CASSLGTGTNTGELFF. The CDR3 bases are TGTGCCAGCAGCTTAGGGACAGGGACGAACACCGGGGAGCTGTTTTTT. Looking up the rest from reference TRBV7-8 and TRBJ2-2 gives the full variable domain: GAGVSQSPRYKVAKRGQDVALRCDPISGHVSLFWYQQALGQGPEFLTYFQNEAQLDKSGLPSDRFFAERPEGSVSTLKIQRTQQEDSAVYLCASSLGTGTNTGELFFGEGSRLTVL.

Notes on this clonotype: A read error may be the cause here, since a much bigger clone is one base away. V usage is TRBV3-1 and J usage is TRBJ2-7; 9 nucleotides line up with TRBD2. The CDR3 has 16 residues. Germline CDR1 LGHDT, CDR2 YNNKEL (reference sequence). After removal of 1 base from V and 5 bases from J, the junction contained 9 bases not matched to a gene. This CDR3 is CASSQVLASGAHEQYF. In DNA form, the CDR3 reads TGTGCCAGCAGCCAAGTTCTGGCTAGCGGGGCTCACGAGCAGTACTTC.

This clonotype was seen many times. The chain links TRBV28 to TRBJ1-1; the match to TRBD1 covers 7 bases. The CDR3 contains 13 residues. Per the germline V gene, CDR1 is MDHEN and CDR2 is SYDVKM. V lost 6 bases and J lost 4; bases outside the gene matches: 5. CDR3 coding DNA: TGTGCCAGCAGGCAGGGGGGAGGCACTGAAGCTTTCTTT. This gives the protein CASRQGGGTEAFF.

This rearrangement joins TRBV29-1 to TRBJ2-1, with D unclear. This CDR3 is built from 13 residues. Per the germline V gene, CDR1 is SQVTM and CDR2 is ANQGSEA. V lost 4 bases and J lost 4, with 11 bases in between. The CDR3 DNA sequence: TGCAGCGTTGGAAGCGTGGTTTACAATGAGCAGTTCTTC. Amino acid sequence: CSVGSVVYNEQFF.

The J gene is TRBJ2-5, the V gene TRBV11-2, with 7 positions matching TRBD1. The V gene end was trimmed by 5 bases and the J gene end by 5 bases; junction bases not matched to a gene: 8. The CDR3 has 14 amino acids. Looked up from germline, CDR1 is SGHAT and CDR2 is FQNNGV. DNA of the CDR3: TGTGCCAGCAGCCCACAGGGGCCGGGGGAGACCCAGTACTTC. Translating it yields CASSPQGPGETQYF.

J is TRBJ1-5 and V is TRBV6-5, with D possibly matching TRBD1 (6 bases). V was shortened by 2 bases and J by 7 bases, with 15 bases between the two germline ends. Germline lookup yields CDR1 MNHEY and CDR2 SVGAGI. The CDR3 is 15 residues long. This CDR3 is CASSYGGRVTQPQHF. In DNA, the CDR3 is TGTGCCAGCAGTTACGGGGGCAGGGTGACCCAGCCCCAGCATTTT.

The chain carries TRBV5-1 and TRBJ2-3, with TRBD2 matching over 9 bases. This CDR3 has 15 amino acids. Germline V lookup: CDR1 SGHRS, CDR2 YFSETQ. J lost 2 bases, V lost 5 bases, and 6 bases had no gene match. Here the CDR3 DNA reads TGCGCCAGCAGATCAGCGGGGGGAGTCACAGATACGCAGTATTTT. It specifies CASRSAGGVTDTQYF.

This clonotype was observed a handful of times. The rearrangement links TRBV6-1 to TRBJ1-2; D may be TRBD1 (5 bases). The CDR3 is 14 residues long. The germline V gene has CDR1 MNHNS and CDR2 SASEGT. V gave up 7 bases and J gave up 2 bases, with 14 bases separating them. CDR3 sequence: CASKPGRDNYGYTF. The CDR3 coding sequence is TGTGCCAGCAAGCCGGGACGGGACAACTATGGCTACACCTTC.

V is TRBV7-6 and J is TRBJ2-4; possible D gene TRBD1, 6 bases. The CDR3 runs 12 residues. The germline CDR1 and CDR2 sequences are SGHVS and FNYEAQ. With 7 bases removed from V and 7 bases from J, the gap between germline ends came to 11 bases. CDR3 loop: CASMGTNNIQYF. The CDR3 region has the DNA TGTGCCAGCATGGGGACAAACAACATTCAGTACTTC.

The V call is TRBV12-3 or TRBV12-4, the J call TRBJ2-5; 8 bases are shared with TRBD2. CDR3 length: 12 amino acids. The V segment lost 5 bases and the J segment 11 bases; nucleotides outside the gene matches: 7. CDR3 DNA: TGTGCCAGCAGTCAATTACTAGCGGAGCAGTACTTC. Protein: CASSQLLAEQYF.

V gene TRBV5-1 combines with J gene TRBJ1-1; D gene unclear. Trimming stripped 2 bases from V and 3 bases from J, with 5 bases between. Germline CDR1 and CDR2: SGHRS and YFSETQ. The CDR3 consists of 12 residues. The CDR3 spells CASSLDDTEAFF. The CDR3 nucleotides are TGCGCCAGCAGCTTAGACGACACTGAAGCTTTCTTT.

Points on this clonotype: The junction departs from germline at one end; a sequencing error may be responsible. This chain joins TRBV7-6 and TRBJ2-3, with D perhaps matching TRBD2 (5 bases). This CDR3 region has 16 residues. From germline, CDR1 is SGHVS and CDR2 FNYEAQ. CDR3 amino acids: CASSLGGLLGTDAQYF. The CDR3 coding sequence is TGTGCCAGCAGCTTAGGAGGGTTGTTAGGCACAGATGCGCAGTATTTT.

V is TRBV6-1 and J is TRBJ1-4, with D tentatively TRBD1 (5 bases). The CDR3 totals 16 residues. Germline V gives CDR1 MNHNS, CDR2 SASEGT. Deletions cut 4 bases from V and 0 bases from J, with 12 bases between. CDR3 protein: CASSGGTSATNEKLFF. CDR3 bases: TGTGCCAGCAGTGGCGGGACCTCAGCAACTAATGAAAAACTGTTTTTT.

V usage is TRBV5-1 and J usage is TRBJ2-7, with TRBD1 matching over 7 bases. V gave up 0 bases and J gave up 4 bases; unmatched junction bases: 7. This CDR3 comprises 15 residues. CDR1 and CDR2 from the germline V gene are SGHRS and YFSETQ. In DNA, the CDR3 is TGCGCCAGCAGCTTGGTCTCGGACAGGTGGTACGAGCAGTACTTC. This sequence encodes CASSLVSDRWYEQYF.

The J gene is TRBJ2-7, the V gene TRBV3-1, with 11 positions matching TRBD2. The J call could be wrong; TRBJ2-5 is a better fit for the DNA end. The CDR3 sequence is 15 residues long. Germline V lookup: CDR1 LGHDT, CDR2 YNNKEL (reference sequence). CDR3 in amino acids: CASSPMTSGIETQYF. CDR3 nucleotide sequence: TGTGCCAGCAGCCCTATGACTAGCGGGATTGAGACCCAGTACTTC.

CDR3 loop: CASSPAATNEAFF. The CDR3 DNA reads TGCGCCAGCAGCCCGGCCGCCACCAATGAAGCTTTCTTT. The chain joins TRBV5-1 to TRBJ1-1; D unclear. The germline V gene has CDR1 SGHRS and CDR2 YFSETQ. This CDR3 is built from 13 residues. The V gene lost 4 bases and the J gene lost 7 bases, with 14 bases spanning the gap.